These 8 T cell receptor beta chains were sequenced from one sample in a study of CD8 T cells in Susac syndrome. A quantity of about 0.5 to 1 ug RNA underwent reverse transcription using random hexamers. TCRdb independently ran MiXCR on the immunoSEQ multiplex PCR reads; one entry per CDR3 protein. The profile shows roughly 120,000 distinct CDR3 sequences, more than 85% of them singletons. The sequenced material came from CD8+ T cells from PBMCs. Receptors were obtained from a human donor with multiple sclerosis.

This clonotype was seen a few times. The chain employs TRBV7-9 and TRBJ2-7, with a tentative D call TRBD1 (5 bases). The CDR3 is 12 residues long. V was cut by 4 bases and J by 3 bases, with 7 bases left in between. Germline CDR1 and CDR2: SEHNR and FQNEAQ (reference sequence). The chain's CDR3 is CASSYDSYEQYF. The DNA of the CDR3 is TGTGCCAGCAGCTACGACAGCTACGAGCAGTACTTC.

The DNA of the CDR3 is TGTGCCAGCAGTTTATCGGGAGGCCACACTGAAGCTTTCTTT. Translated, it gives CASSLSGGHTEAFF. This chain connects TRBV27 to TRBJ1-1, with D unclear. There are 14 residues in the CDR3. Germline V gene lookup returns CDR1 MNHEY and CDR2 SMNVEV (reference sequence). Trimming left V 0 bases short and J 3 bases short, with 8 bases between.

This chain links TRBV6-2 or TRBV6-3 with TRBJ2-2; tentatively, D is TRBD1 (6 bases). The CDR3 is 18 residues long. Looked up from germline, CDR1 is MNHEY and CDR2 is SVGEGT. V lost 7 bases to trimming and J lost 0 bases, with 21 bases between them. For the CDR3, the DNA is TGTGCCAGCACCTACTCTGAAACCGGGACACCGAACACCGGGGAGCTGTTTTTT. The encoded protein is CASTYSETGTPNTGELFF.

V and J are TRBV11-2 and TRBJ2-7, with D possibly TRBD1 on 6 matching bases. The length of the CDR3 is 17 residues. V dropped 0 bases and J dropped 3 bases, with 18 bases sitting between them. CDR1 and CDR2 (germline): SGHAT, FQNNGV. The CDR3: CASSLEFGQGPYYEQYF. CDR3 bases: TGTGCCAGCAGCTTAGAGTTTGGGCAGGGGCCTTACTACGAGCAGTACTTC. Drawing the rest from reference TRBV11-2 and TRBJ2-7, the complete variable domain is EAGVAQSPRYKIIEKRQSVAFWCNPISGHATLYWYQQILGQGPKLLIQFQNNGVVDDSQLPKDRFSAERLKGVDSTLKIQPAKLEDSAVYLCASSLEFGQGPYYEQYFGPGTRLTVT.

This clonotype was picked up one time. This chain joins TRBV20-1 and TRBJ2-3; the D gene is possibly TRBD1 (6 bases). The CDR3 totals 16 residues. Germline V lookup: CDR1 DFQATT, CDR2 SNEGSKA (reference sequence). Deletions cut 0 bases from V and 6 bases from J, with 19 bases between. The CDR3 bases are TGCAGTGCTAGAGATGGGTGGGCAGGGGCTGGGGATACGCAGTATTTT. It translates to CSARDGWAGAGDTQYF.

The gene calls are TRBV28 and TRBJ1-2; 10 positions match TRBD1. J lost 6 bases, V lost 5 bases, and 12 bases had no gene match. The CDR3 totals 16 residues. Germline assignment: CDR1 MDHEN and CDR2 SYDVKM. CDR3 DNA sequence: TGTGCCAGCAGTGCCGGGACAGGGGTTCTGTGGGATGGCTACACCTTC. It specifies CASSAGTGVLWDGYTF.

The CDR3 sequence is CASSVGTSVQETQYF. CDR3 coding DNA: TGTGCCAGCAGCGTAGGGACTAGCGTTCAAGAGACCCAGTACTTC. The chain employs TRBV9 and TRBJ2-5; 9 bases are a match to TRBD2. Germline-derived CDR1 and CDR2 are SGDLS and YYNGEE. This CDR3 comprises 15 residues. V trimming: 0 bases; J trimming: 2 bases; junction bases outside the gene matches: 2.

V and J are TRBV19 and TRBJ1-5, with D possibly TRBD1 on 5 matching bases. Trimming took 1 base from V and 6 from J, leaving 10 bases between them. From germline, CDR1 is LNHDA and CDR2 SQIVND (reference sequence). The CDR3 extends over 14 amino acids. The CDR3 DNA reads TGTGCCAGTAGTATAGTGAAGGGGCGTCAGCCCCAGCATTTT. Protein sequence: CASSIVKGRQPQHF.